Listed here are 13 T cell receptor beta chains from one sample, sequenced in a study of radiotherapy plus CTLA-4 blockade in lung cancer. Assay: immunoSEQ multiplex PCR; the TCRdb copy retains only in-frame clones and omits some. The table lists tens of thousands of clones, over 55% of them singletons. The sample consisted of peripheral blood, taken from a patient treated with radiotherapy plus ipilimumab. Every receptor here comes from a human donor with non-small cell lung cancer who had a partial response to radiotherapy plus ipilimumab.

CDR3 sequence: CASSAGQVSNEKLFF. CDR3 sequence (DNA): TGTGCCAGCAGCGCTGGACAGGTATCTAATGAAAAACTGTTTTTT. The genes are TRBV7-9 and TRBJ1-4; 7 bases line up with TRBD1. From germline, CDR1 is SEHNR and CDR2 FQNEAQ (reference sequence). The CDR3 totals 15 residues. The trim removed 5 bases at V and 3 bases at J, leaving 6 bases unmatched. Variable domain in full (rest from reference TRBV7-9 and TRBJ1-4): DTGVSQNPRHKITKRGQNVTFRCDPISEHNRLYWYRQTLGQGPEFLTYFQNEAQLEKSRLLSDRFSAERPKGSFSTLEIQRTEQGDSAMYLCASSAGQVSNEKLFFGSGTQLSVL.

This CDR3 is CASTRTGNRDGYTF. CDR3 coding DNA: TGCGCCAGCACCCGGACAGGGAATCGCGATGGCTACACCTTC. The V and J genes are TRBV5-1 and TRBJ1-2; 8 bases line up with TRBD1. CDR3 size: 14 residues. The J segment lost 6 bases and the V segment lost 6 bases, leaving 10 bases of the junction unmatched. Looked up from germline, CDR1 is SGHRS and CDR2 is YFSETQ.

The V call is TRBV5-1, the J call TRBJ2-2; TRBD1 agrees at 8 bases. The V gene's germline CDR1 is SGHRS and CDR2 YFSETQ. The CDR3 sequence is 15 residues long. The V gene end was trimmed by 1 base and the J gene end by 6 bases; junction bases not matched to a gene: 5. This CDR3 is CASSLSQTGAGELFF. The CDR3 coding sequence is TGCGCCAGCAGCTTGTCCCAGACAGGGGCCGGGGAGCTGTTTTTT.

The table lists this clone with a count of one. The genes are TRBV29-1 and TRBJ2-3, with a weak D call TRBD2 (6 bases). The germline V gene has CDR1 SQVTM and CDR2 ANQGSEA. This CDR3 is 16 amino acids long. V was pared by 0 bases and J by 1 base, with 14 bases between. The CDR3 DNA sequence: TGCAGCGTTGAAGATCTACGGCGCGGGGGCACAGATACGCAGTATTTT. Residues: CSVEDLRRGGTDTQYF.

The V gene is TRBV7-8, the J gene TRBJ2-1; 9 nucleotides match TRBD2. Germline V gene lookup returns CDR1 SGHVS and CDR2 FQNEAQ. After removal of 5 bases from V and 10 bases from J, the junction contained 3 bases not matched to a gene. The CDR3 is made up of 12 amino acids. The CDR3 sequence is CASSKGLAEQFF. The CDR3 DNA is TGTGCCAGCAGCAAAGGACTAGCGGAGCAGTTCTTC.

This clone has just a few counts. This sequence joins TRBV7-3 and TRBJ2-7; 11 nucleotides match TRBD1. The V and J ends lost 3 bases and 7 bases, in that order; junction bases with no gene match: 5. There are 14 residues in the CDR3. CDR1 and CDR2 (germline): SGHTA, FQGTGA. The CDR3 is CASSFGTGGDEQYF. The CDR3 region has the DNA TGTGCCAGCAGCTTTGGGACAGGGGGTGATGAGCAGTACTTC.

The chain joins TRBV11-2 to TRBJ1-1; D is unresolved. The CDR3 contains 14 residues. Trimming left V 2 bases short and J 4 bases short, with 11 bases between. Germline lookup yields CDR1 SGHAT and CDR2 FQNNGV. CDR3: CASSLRGRSTEAFF. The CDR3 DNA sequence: TGTGCCAGCAGCTTACGAGGGAGGAGCACTGAAGCTTTCTTT.

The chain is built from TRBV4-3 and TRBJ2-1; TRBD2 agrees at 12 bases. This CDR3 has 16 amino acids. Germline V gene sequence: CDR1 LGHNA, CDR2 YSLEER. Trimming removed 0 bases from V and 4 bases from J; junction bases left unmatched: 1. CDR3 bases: TGCGCCAGCAGCCAAGATACTAGCGGGGGGTACAATGAGCAGTTCTTC. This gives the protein CASSQDTSGGYNEQFF.

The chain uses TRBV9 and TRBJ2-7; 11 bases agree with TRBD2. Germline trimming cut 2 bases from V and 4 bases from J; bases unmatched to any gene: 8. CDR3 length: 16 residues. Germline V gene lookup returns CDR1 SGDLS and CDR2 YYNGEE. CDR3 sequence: CASSVGLAAGGYEQYF. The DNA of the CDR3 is TGTGCCAGCAGCGTGGGACTAGCGGCCGGGGGGTACGAGCAGTACTTC. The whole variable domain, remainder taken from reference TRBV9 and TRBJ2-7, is DSGVTQTPKHLITATGQRVTLRCSPRSGDLSVYWYQQSLDQGLQFLIQYYNGEERAKGNILERFSAQQFPDLHSELNLSSLELGDSALYFCASSVGLAAGGYEQYFGPGTRLTVT.

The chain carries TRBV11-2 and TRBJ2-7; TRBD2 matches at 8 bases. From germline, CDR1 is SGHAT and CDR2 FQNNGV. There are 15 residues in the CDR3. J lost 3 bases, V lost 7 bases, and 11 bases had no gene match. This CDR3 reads CASTYSAGVVYEQYF. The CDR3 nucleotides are TGTGCCAGCACCTACTCAGCGGGAGTGGTCTACGAGCAGTACTTC.

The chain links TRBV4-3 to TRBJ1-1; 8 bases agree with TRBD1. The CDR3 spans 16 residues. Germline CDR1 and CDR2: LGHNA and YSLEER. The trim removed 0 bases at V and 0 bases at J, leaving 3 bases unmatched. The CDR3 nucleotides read TGCGCCAGCAGCCAAGACAGGGGGCGACTGAACACTGAAGCTTTCTTT. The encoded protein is CASSQDRGRLNTEAFF.

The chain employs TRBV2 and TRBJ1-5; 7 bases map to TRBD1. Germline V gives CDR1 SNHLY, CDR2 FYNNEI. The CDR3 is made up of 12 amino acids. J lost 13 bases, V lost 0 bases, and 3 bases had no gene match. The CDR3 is CASSEADRRQHF. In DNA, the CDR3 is TGTGCCAGCAGTGAAGCGGACAGGCGGCAGCATTTT.

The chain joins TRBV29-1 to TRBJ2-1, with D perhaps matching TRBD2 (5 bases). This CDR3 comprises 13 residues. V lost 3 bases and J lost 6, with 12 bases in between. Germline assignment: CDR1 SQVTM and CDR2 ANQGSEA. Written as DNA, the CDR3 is TGCAGCGTTGAGCGGGCGACGGGCAATGAGCAGTTCTTC. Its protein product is CSVERATGNEQFF.